This T cell receptor (beta chain) was identified during a study of T cells in Graves' hyperthyroidism and ophthalmopathy. Study results and caveats: Appearing also in blood were most of the thyroid clonotypes expanded above 0.001.

Note on this clonotype: Its specificity is not known.

From RNA transcripts, TCR beta CDR3 regions were amplified. TCR CDR3 regions were first amplified by RT-PCR with HTBI primers. TCRdb processed the multiplex PCR reads anew with MiXCR; each CDR3 protein has one entry. The sample shows around 610,000 distinct CDR3 sequences, 14% to 15% of them seen only once. Individuals with ophthalmopathy presented a Clinical Activity Score of at least 3, a NOSPECS grade of at least 4 and a duration under 3 months. PBMCs were collected from a 10 ml volume of fresh peripheral blood. CDR1 is SGHVS, CDR2 FNYEAQ, per germline. The CDR3 is made up of 13 amino acids. V lost 4 bases and J 3 bases, leaving 10 bases between the germline ends.

Specimen: blood. J is TRBJ2-7 and V is TRBV7-6; D is undetermined. The sequence was collected from a woman aged 40 to 50 with Graves' ophthalmopathy. Here the CDR3 reads CASSYTTDYEQYF. The CDR3 DNA sequence: TGTGCCAGCAGCTATACGACCGACTACGAGCAGTACTTC.